Reported below is one TCR beta chain. Its specific antigen is unknown. Per-nucleotide qualities are absent, and no much larger clonotype sits a single base away. The data were obtained in a study of glioma-infiltrating T cells listed by TCRdb under 2016. Regarding the research as a whole: Glioma tissue, non-neoplastic brain tissue and matched peripheral blood mononuclear cells were used as sources from which TCR alpha- and beta-chain repertoires were sequenced. The paired cohort comprised three low-grade glioma patients, 8 or 9 primary glioblastoma patients and three non-glioma patients contributing non-neoplastic brain tissue. To gauge divergence between tissue and blood T-cell populations, every tissue-infiltrating repertoire was compared against the peripheral blood repertoire from the same patient. Results the study describes overall, beyond this receptor: VJ-independent divergence between tissue and blood was found to be below expectation in non-neoplastic patients but above expectation in all gliomas, particularly low-grade gliomas. Tissue and blood shared very few CDR3 sequences, a result attributed to high CDR3 diversity and limited sampling. Group comparisons were based on small numbers of patients: three non-neoplastic, three low-grade glioma and roughly eight glioblastoma patients.

From cysteine to phenylalanine, the CDR3 is 15 amino acids long. CDR3 DNA is the only sequence kept; it has 45 bases, read in frame from the first base. CDR1 is given as SGHAT and CDR2 as FQNNGV, both from the germline V gene. V and J lose 3 bases and 0 bases, and a span of 9 bases separates them. The iRepertoire nested amplicon-rescue multiplex PCR (arm-PCR) platform was used to amplify TCR alpha and beta CDR3 regions from RNA. The input for one-step reverse transcription and amplification was roughly 85-400 ng of either tissue mRNA or PBMC total RNA. Following bead purification, Illumina adapters were added by a secondary multiplex PCR, and the libraries were gel-purified between 200 and 400 bp. Internal 6-nucleotide barcodes were carried by the libraries and were used for demultiplexing. Sequencing of libraries was performed on an Illumina MiSeq with 2x220 or 2x250 nucleotide paired-end reads. From the authors' description of their analysis: Paired reads were merged with FLASH 1.2.11 and aligned to the GRCh37 human genome with BWA-MEM before extracting TRA and TRB reads. An IMGT-derived reference of cassette sequences and CDR3 motifs, with pseudogenes included, was used for V and J assignment. Three-frame translation of reads was performed, and productive CDR3s were defined as those with a C...FGXG motif and no stop codons. A clonotype was defined as a unique combination of a V-J cassette pair and a CDR3 amino acid sequence. Filtering of reads was based on Hamming distance, with the threshold set by the sequence error rate of each sample in mapped regions. The public sequencing data were trimmed at Q25 with fastp and processed into clonotypes with MiXCR by TCRdb, which kept only in-frame beta chains. Each CDR3 protein appears once, grouped with its most common genes and DNA. The V and J calls were not made by the authors but by TCRdb's processing. For this sample there are 100,000 to 150,000 distinct CDR3 sequences; approximately 25% appear just once. The ten biggest clones cover around 15% of the sample.

This receptor was identified in a human donor with low-grade glioma or glioblastoma, undergoing nonglioma brain surgery, or in good health (not recorded which). The sample taken for sequencing was glioma tissue, nonneoplastic brain tissue, or PBMCs (not recorded which). The chain is assembled from TRBV11-2 and TRBJ1-3; too little of a D gene remains to name it. At the DNA level, the sequence is TGTGCCAGCAGCTTCACATACAGCTCTGGAAACACCATATATTTT. This codes for CASSFTYSSGNTIYF.